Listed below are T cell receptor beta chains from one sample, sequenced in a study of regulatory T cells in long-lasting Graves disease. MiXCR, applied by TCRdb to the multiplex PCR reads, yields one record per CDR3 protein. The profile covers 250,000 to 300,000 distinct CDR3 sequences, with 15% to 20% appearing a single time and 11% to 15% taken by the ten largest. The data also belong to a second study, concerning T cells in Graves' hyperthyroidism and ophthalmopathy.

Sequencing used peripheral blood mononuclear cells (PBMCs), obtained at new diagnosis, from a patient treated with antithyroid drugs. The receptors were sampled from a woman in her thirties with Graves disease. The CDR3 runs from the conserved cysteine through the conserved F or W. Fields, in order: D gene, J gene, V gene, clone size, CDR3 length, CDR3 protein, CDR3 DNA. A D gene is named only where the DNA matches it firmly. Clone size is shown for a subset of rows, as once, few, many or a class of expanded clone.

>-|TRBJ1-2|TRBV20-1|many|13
CSARWGQSHGYTF
TGCAGTGCTAGGTGGGGGCAGTCCCATGGCTACACCTTC
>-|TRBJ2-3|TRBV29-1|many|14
CSAAGGPSTDTQYF
TGCAGCGCGGCCGGGGGGCCAAGCACAGATACGCAGTATTTT
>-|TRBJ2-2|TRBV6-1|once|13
CASIDRSTGELFF
TGTGCTAGCATTGACAGAAGCACCGGGGAGCTGTTTTTT
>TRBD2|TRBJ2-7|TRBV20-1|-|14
CSARPLANSYEQYF
TGCAGTGCTAGACCACTAGCGAACTCCTACGAGCAGTACTTC
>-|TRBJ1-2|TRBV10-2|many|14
CASSDSGGGRSYTF
TGCGCCAGCAGCGACAGTGGGGGCGGGAGGAGCTACACCTTC
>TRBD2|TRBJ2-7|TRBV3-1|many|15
CASSQYGGGSYEQYF
TGTGCCAGCAGCCAATATGGCGGGGGATCCTACGAGCAGTACTTC
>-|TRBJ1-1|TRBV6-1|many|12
CASRGRWQEAFF
TGTGCCAGCCGCGGTAGGTGGCAGGAAGCTTTCTTT
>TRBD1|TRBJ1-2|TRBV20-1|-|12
CSATGQFYGYTF
TGCAGTGCTACGGGACAGTTCTATGGCTACACCTTC
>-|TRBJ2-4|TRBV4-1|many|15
CASSQASIAKNIQYF
TGCGCCAGCAGCCAAGCATCAATAGCCAAAAACATTCAGTACTTC
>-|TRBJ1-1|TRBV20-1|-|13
CSATFPGDVRAFF
TGCAGTGCTACATTCCCGGGGGACGTTCGGGCTTTCTTT
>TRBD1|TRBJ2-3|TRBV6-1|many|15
CASNDPGTGTDTQYF
TGTGCCAGCAACGACCCCGGGACAGGCACAGATACGCAGTATTTT
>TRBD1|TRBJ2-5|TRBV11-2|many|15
CASSSGTGRQETQYF
TGTGCCAGCAGCTCCGGGACAGGCCGCCAAGAGACCCAGTACTTC
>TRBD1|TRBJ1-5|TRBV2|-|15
CASRRGQAYNQPQHF
TGTGCCAGCAGGAGGGGACAGGCGTACAATCAGCCCCAGCATTTT
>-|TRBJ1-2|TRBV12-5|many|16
CASGLARRVPSYGYTF
TGTGCTAGTGGTTTGGCCCGTCGGGTTCCCTCCTATGGCTACACCTTC
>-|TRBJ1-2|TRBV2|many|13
CASLWSRGYGYTF
TGTGCCAGCCTCTGGAGCAGGGGATATGGCTACACCTTC
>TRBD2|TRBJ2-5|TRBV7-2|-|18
CASSLRGSAGAIQETQYF
TGTGCCAGCAGCTTAAGGGGCTCAGCGGGGGCTATCCAAGAGACCCAGTACTTC
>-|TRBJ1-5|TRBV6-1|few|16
CASSPRTGGSNQPQHF
TGTGCCAGCAGTCCCCGGACGGGGGGAAGCAATCAGCCCCAGCATTTT
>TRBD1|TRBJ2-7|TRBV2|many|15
CASSGRWDRGYEQYF
TGTGCCAGCAGTGGACGTTGGGACAGGGGGTACGAGCAGTACTTC
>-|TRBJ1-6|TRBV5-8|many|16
CASSLAGGTGNSPLHF
TGTGCCAGCAGCTTGGCCGGGGGTACAGGTAATTCACCCCTCCACTTT
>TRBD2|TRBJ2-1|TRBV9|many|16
CASSVLGGGSYNEQFF
TGTGCCAGCAGCGTATTGGGCGGGGGTTCCTACAATGAGCAGTTCTTC
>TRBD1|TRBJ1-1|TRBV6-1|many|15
CASFPLGQGGSEAFF
TGTGCCAGCTTTCCCCTGGGACAGGGGGGCTCTGAAGCTTTCTTT
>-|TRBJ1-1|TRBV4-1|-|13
CASSQDADRKAFF
TGCGCCAGCAGCCAAGATGCAGACAGGAAAGCTTTCTTT
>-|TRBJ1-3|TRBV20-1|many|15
CSARDVRGSGNTIYF
TGCAGTGCTAGAGATGTTCGGGGCTCTGGAAACACCATATATTTT
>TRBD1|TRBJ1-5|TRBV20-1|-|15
CSAIETGGFNQPQHF
TGCAGTGCTATAGAGACAGGGGGATTCAATCAGCCCCAGCATTTT
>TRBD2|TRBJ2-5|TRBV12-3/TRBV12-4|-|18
CASSLALGLAGAQETQYF
TGTGCCAGCAGTTTAGCTCTCGGACTAGCGGGGGCCCAAGAGACCCAGTACTTC